Here is one T cell receptor beta chain with its context. As yet, its antigen is unknown. The V and J ends lost 7 bases and 2 bases, in that order; junction bases with no gene match: 12. CDR1 and CDR2 from the germline V gene are LNHDA and SQIVND (reference sequence). CDR3 size: 16 residues. Profiled with immunoSEQ multiplex PCR; TCRdb holds only in-frame clones, not every one. The sample holds about 89,000 clones; around 86% are singletons and the top ten take 1.5% to 2%. The data stem from a study of T cell repertoires and HLA-DP antigens. Background on the study: Alloreactive CD4+ T cells targeted HLA-DP on transduced HeLa.

Untouched CD4+ T cells were bead-isolated from PBMC at approximately 98% purity. The chain couples TRBV19 to TRBJ2-3; 7 nucleotides agree with TRBD1. Sample: CD4+ T cells from PBMCs. This sequence was found in a man aged 50 to 60 in good health and CMV-seronegative. The CDR3 reads CASTPLHRGTTDTQYF. CDR3 bases: TGTGCCAGTACACCCCTCCACAGGGGCACCACAGATACGCAGTATTTT.